The next 2 T cell receptor beta chains were all read from a single sample in a study of blood T cell repertoires in COVID-19. Sequencing was performed with immunoSEQ multiplex PCR; in TCRdb, only in-frame clones are kept and a portion is missing. Of roughly 150,000 clones listed, approximately 84% are singletons. The specimen was peripheral blood. These receptors were taken from a human donor in a cohort sampled during active COVID-19.

This clone turned up a few times. Here the CDR3 DNA reads TGCGCCAGCAGCCAAGAAATATGGGACAGGGGCCCCGGCTACACCTTC. Protein product: CASSQEIWDRGPGYTF. V gene TRBV4-1 combines with J gene TRBJ1-2; 10 bases align to TRBD1. Germline trimming cut 0 bases from V and 8 bases from J; bases unmatched to any gene: 9. This CDR3 is built from 16 residues. The germline V gene has CDR1 MGHRA and CDR2 YSYEKL.

The rearrangement joins TRBV19 to TRBJ2-5; the D is unclear. V was shortened by 3 bases and J by 10 bases, with 18 bases between the two germline ends. The CDR3 extends over 14 amino acids. The germline V gene encodes CDR1 LNHDA and CDR2 SQIVND (reference sequence). The CDR3, as DNA: TGTGCCAGTAGTATCGAGGCCGCCGGATTGGGCCAGTACTTC. It encodes CASSIEAAGLGQYF.